These T cell receptor beta chains were read from a single sample in a study of T cell repertoires in cytomegalovirus infection. TCRdb analysed the reads with MiXCR anew, one entry per CDR3 protein. The sample holds 740,000 or so distinct CDR3 sequences, approximately 34% seen once. Sequenced material: PBMCs. The receptors here all came from a human donor in good health (CMV status not recorded). Some clones in this sample may be carry-over from other donors' samples. Each CDR3 is given with its conserved first and last residue.

TRBV15 CATSRDGGTGANVLTF
TRBV7-9 CASSPAAGGSYNEKFF
TRBV10-3 CAISEGGSLGHEKLFF
TRBV5-6 CASSLSSGVFSYNEQFF
TRBV19 CASTRRGELFF
TRBV7-6 CASSRGTSGIEQYF
TRBV18 CASSPLIPSVSGETQYF
TRBV10-3 CAIGDRDEEQPQHF
TRBV11-2 CASSWPPGDPGQYF
TRBV6-6 CASSYVRGGETQYF
TRBV7-6 CASSLAPSNQPQHF
TRBV7-9 CAINQGTYNEQFF
TRBV27 CASSFLSSKGEEQFF
TRBV7-9 CASSDNPGEGETQYF
TRBV7-2 CASSTLGGRLRGYTF
TRBV2 CASSDMFDGEAFF
TRBV19 CASNQKLGGEQFF
TRBV7-2 CASSSAGGVGETQYF
TRBV12-3/TRBV12-4 CASTWTGSTYEQYF
TRBV7-2 CASSLSGTGGRETQYF
TRBV6-6 CASSWTSGGAEDTQYF
TRBV7-8 CASSGARVLTF
TRBV19 CASSIRGPQPGTDTQYF
TRBV7-2 CASSLGSFWGSEQYF
TRBV13 CASSPKGSEPNQPQHF
TRBV5-4 CASSLGRGLNEQFF
TRBV7-2 CASSLARGSSYNEQFF
TRBV6-1 CASSLAQSYNEQFF
TRBV7-2 CASSHAIGEQYF
TRBV7-6 CASSPWDRGNYGYTF
TRBV4-2 CASSGQKAFF
TRBV12-3/TRBV12-4 CASSFGGGSSYNEQFF
TRBV6-2/TRBV6-3 CASSSSVGNEQFF
TRBV7-8 CASSPGGARETQYF
TRBV7-2 CASSETMLFTGELFF
TRBV7-8 CASSGGLAGVYEKYF
TRBV27 CASSLAGQVNTEAFF